These 27 T cell receptor beta chains were sequenced from one sample in a study of blood T cell repertoires in COVID-19. TCRdb's copy holds only in-frame clones and misses some; the assay was immunoSEQ multiplex PCR. The profile covers about 240,000 clones, with about 86% appearing a single time and less than 4% taken by the ten largest. Material: PBMCs or T cells enriched from blood (not recorded which). The source is a woman aged 40 to 50 with acute COVID-19.

The chain links TRBV19 to TRBJ2-5; tentative D call: TRBD2 (6 bases). V lost 5 bases, J lost 2 bases, and 12 bases lay in between. This CDR3 contains 14 residues. Germline CDR1 is LNHDA and CDR2 is SQIVND (reference sequence). The CDR3 sequence: CASSRPGTQETQYF. The CDR3 DNA sequence: TGTGCCAGTAGTCGTCCCGGGACTCAAGAGACCCAGTACTTC.

This clone came up a few times. The J gene is TRBJ2-7, the V gene TRBV30, with D unresolved. Trimming shortened V by 3 bases and J by 0 bases, and 6 bases separated the two germline ends. The CDR3 spans 12 residues. Per the germline V gene, CDR1 is GTSNPN and CDR2 is SVGIG (reference sequence). CDR3 protein: CAWRQDSYEQYF. In DNA, the CDR3 is TGTGCCTGGAGGCAGGACTCCTACGAGCAGTACTTC.

This rearrangement joins TRBV14 to TRBJ1-2, with 7 bases aligning to TRBD1. Germline V gene data show CDR1 as SGHDN and CDR2 as FVKESK. With V trimmed by 0 bases and J by 6 bases, 7 bases remained unmatched. The CDR3 contains 15 residues. The CDR3 region is CASSQDLSGGNGYTF. Here the CDR3 DNA reads TGTGCCAGCAGCCAAGATCTTTCAGGGGGGAATGGCTACACCTTC.

The chain joins TRBV30 to TRBJ2-7, with TRBD2 matching 7 bases. Germline V gene lookup returns CDR1 GTSNPN and CDR2 SVGIG (reference sequence). This CDR3 has 11 amino acids. The ends lost 2 bases at V and 6 bases at J; junction bases unmatched: 1. The CDR3 loop is CAWSPGGEQYF. The CDR3 DNA reads as TGTGCCTGGAGTCCGGGGGGCGAGCAGTACTTC.

The V and J genes are TRBV10-1 and TRBJ2-2, with D tentatively TRBD2 (6 bases). With 3 bases removed from V and 2 bases from J, the gap between germline ends came to 16 bases. The CDR3 has 17 residues. Looked up from germline, CDR1 is WNHNN and CDR2 is SYGVQD (reference sequence). The CDR3 protein is CASSDLGLGPNTGELFF. The CDR3 DNA follows: TGCGCCAGCAGTGACTTGGGACTGGGACCTAACACCGGGGAGCTGTTTTTT.

In nucleotides, the CDR3 is TGTGCCAGCAGCCACCTACCCGGGACTCCCTCCTACGAGCAGTACTTC. Amino acid sequence: CASSHLPGTPSYEQYF. The chain is built from TRBV3-1 (or the pseudogene TRBV3-2) and TRBJ2-7, with D maybe TRBD2 (6 bases). CDR3 size: 16 residues. The V gene lost 3 bases and the J gene lost 0 bases, with 15 bases spanning the gap. CDR1 is LGHDT and CDR2 is YNNKEL in the germline V gene (reference sequence).

The gene calls are TRBV5-8 and TRBJ1-5; the D gene is possibly TRBD1 (6 bases). Germline CDR1 is SGHTS and CDR2 is YDEGEE. The CDR3 is 14 amino acids. The V and J ends lost 0 bases and 6 bases respectively, with 10 bases between them. The CDR3: CASSLGQGRQPQHF. Written as DNA, the CDR3 is TGTGCCAGCAGCTTGGGCCAGGGGCGTCAGCCCCAGCATTTT.

The DNA for the CDR3 is TGTGCCACCCCAGGGTCAGATACGCAGTATTTT. Encoded protein: CATPGSDTQYF. The rearrangement links TRBV24-1 to TRBJ2-3, with TRBD1 as a possible D gene (5 bases). The CDR3 totals 11 residues. V lost 9 bases and J 4 bases, leaving 7 bases between the germline ends. Germline V gene sequence: CDR1 KGHDR, CDR2 SFDVKD.

This clone has a single count. The chain combines TRBV19 with TRBJ1-2, with D possibly matching TRBD1 (5 bases). The CDR3 consists of 14 residues. Germline V gives CDR1 LNHDA, CDR2 SQIVND (reference sequence). V lost 6 bases and J lost 5, with 16 bases in between. The DNA of the CDR3 is TGTGCCAGTAGGGAAATCAGGACACCGTATGGCTACACCTTC. This sequence encodes CASREIRTPYGYTF.

This sequence joins TRBV7-9 and TRBJ2-1; D is perhaps TRBD2 (6 bases). In germline, CDR1 is SEHNR, CDR2 FQNEAQ (reference sequence). The CDR3 contains 14 residues. The V gene lost 5 bases and the J gene lost 4 bases, with 12 bases spanning the gap. The CDR3 spells CASSIGTEYNEQFF. In DNA form, the CDR3 reads TGTGCCAGCAGCATCGGGACTGAGTACAATGAGCAGTTCTTC.

This chain connects TRBV28 to TRBJ2-3, with TRBD2 identical over 9 bases. With 5 bases clipped from V and 2 bases from J, the junction kept 8 bases outside the gene matches. The CDR3 contains 16 residues. CDR1 and CDR2 (germline): MDHEN, SYDVKM. In DNA, the CDR3 is TGTGCCAGCAGTCAGACTAGCGGAATTAACACAGATACGCAGTATTTT. Protein sequence: CASSQTSGINTDTQYF.

This chain uses TRBV11-2 with TRBJ2-7; D not resolved. This CDR3 spans 13 amino acids. Trimming stripped 6 bases from V and 3 bases from J, with 12 bases between. In germline, CDR1 is SGHAT, CDR2 FQNNGV. CDR3 amino acids: CASSQQQYYEQYF. The CDR3 bases are TGTGCCAGCAGTCAACAACAATACTACGAGCAGTACTTC.

The chain couples TRBV7-8 to TRBJ2-2, with D unresolved. The V end was cut by 5 bases, the J end by 7 bases, with 20 bases between. This CDR3 comprises 16 residues. Germline V gene sequence: CDR1 SGHVS, CDR2 FQNEAQ. The CDR3 region is CASSKVRGENFGELFF. The CDR3 bases are TGTGCCAGCAGCAAAGTGCGCGGAGAAAACTTCGGGGAGCTGTTTTTT.

The chain employs TRBV6-5 and TRBJ2-7, with 7 bases matching TRBD1. Germline CDR1 is MNHEY and CDR2 is SVGAGI. This CDR3 contains 15 residues. The V gene end was trimmed by 3 bases and the J gene end by 2 bases; junction bases not matched to a gene: 7. CDR3 coding DNA: TGTGCCAGCAGTTATTATGGGACAGAAGCCTACGAGCAGTACTTC. It codes for CASSYYGTEAYEQYF.

V gene TRBV13 combines with J gene TRBJ2-7; the match to TRBD2 covers 9 bases. CDR1 PRHDT and CDR2 FYEKMQ come from the germline V gene (reference sequence). This CDR3 contains 17 residues. The trim removed 5 bases at V and 0 bases at J, leaving 11 bases unmatched. This CDR3 is CASSPSGSGSLSYEQYF. In nucleotides, the CDR3 is TGTGCCAGCAGCCCCTCTGGTAGCGGGAGCCTCTCCTACGAGCAGTACTTC. The full variable domain, in which reference TRBV13 and TRBJ2-7 provide the parts outside the CDR3, is AAGVIQSPRHLIKEKRETATLKCYPIPRHDTVYWYQQGPGQDPQFLISFYEKMQSDKGSIPDRFSAQQFSDYHSELNMSSLELGDSALYFCASSPSGSGSLSYEQYFGPGTRLTVT.

The chain combines TRBV6-5 with TRBJ1-1; no definite D call. Per the germline V gene, CDR1 is MNHEY and CDR2 is SVGAGI. V lost 0 bases to trimming and J lost 4 bases, with 6 bases between them. This CDR3 contains 13 residues. CDR3 sequence (DNA): TGTGCCAGCAGTTACTCTTTACTCACTGAAGCTTTCTTT. This gives the protein CASSYSLLTEAFF.

The V gene is TRBV11-3, the J gene TRBJ2-2; maybe TRBD1 (6 bases). This CDR3 contains 15 residues. V was trimmed by 7 bases and J by 1 base, leaving 13 bases between them. CDR1 and CDR2 from the germline V gene are SGHNT and YENEEA. In DNA, the CDR3 is TGTGCCAGCAACCTACCGGGACAGAACACCGGGGAGCTGTTTTTT. This encodes CASNLPGQNTGELFF.

The V gene is TRBV7-8, the J gene TRBJ2-1, with TRBD1 identical over 7 bases. The CDR3 extends over 15 amino acids. After removal of 10 bases from V and 8 bases from J, the junction contained 17 bases not matched to a gene. Germline V gives CDR1 SGHVS, CDR2 FQNEAQ. The CDR3 region is CATSSRDRPYDEQFF. The CDR3 DNA is TGTGCCACCTCAAGCCGGGACAGACCTTATGATGAGCAGTTCTTC.

The V and J genes are TRBV29-1 and TRBJ1-6, with 8 bases matching TRBD1. This CDR3 has 18 residues. Trimming cost V 7 bases and J 1 base; bases outside gene matches: 15. CDR1 is SQVTM, CDR2 ANQGSEA, per germline. The chain's CDR3 is CSAEIAVRGHSYNSPLHF. DNA for the CDR3: TGCAGCGCCGAAATCGCGGTCAGGGGGCATTCCTATAATTCACCCCTCCACTTT.

The rearrangement links TRBV4-2 to TRBJ2-3; TRBD1 matches 11 bases. This CDR3 has 15 residues. CDR1 LGHNA and CDR2 YNFKEQ come from the germline V gene. With 1 base clipped from V and 4 bases from J, the junction kept 1 base outside the gene matches. The CDR3 sequence is CASSQGTGGADTQYF. The CDR3 DNA is TGTGCCAGCAGCCAAGGGACAGGGGGCGCAGATACGCAGTATTTT.

The chain carries TRBV5-3 and TRBJ2-1, with 10 bases identical to TRBD2. TRBV5-3 is marked as an open reading frame, function uncertain. V trimming: 0 bases; J trimming: 5 bases; junction bases outside the gene matches: 5. This CDR3 is 16 amino acids long. As DNA, the CDR3 is TGTGCCAGAAGCTTGGGTTCTCTAGCGGGAGACAATGAGCAGTTCTTC. Translation: CARSLGSLAGDNEQFF.

The CDR3, as DNA: TGTGCCAGTAGTAGGGGACAGGGGAACGGCTACACCTTC. Translating it yields CASSRGQGNGYTF. This chain connects TRBV19 to TRBJ1-2; TRBD1 agrees at 10 bases. CDR3 length: 13 residues. Germline trimming cut 4 bases from V and 8 bases from J; bases unmatched to any gene: 4. Germline CDR1 LNHDA, CDR2 SQIVND (reference sequence). Full variable domain (rest looked up from reference TRBV19 and TRBJ1-2): DGGITQSPKYLFRKEGQNVTLSCEQNLNHDAMYWYRQDPGQGLRLIYYSQIVNDFQKGDIAEGYSVSREKKESFPLTVTSAQKNPTAFYLCASSRGQGNGYTFGSGTRLTVV.

The chain recombines TRBV14 with TRBJ1-2, with TRBD1 identical over 7 bases. This CDR3 has 13 amino acids. J gave up 5 bases and V 3 bases, and 3 bases lay outside the gene matches. In germline, CDR1 is SGHDN, CDR2 FVKESK. This CDR3 reads CASSQGQTYGYTF. CDR3 sequence (DNA): TGTGCCAGCAGCCAGGGACAGACTTATGGCTACACCTTC.

The rearrangement joins TRBV11-3 to TRBJ2-7, with TRBD2 matching 9 bases. Germline CDR1 is SGHNT and CDR2 is YENEEA. The CDR3 covers 14 residues. J gave up 4 bases and V 5 bases, and 6 bases lay outside the gene matches. The CDR3 here is CASSLGGRGYEQYF. The CDR3 DNA sequence: TGTGCCAGCAGCCTCGGCGGGAGGGGTTACGAGCAGTACTTC.

The chain has TRBV11-2 and TRBJ2-2; no clear D. V lost 5 bases and J 5 bases, leaving 15 bases between the germline ends. The CDR3 loop spans 15 amino acids. Germline lookup yields CDR1 SGHAT and CDR2 FQNNGV. In DNA form, the CDR3 reads TGTGCCAGCAGCGTCGACTTGCTCTCAACCGGGGAGCTGTTTTTT. Protein sequence: CASSVDLLSTGELFF.

V is TRBV6-1 and J is TRBJ1-2, with 7 positions matching TRBD1. This CDR3 comprises 13 residues. Unmatched junction bases numbered 6, after V lost 3 bases and J lost 8 bases. Looked up from germline, CDR1 is MNHNS and CDR2 is SASEGT. CDR3 residues: CASSDDRVLGYTF. The CDR3, as DNA: TGTGCCAGCAGTGATGACAGGGTCCTGGGCTACACCTTC.

This rearrangement joins TRBV12-3 or TRBV12-4 to TRBJ2-3, with no clear D. This CDR3 spans 12 amino acids. Trimming left V 6 bases short and J 0 bases short, with 4 bases between. The chain's CDR3 is CASSKSTDTQYF. The CDR3 DNA follows: TGTGCCAGCAGCAAAAGCACAGATACGCAGTATTTT.